A single sample is the source of the 19 T cell receptor beta chains below, sequenced in a study of T cell changes during pregnancy in multiple sclerosis. Only in-frame clones appear in the TCRdb table, and some are missing; sequencing was by immunoSEQ multiplex PCR. The sample contains tens of thousands of clones, roughly 94% of which appear only once. The starting material was CD8+ T cells from peripheral blood mononuclear cells, obtained after pregnancy. The source of these receptors is a female donor with multiple sclerosis, enrolled in a pregnancy study.

The chain has TRBV9 and TRBJ1-2, with 10 bases that match TRBD1. Trimming removed 0 bases from V and 8 bases from J; junction bases left unmatched: 10. The CDR3 covers 16 residues. Germline V gene data show CDR1 as SGDLS and CDR2 as YYNGEE. The CDR3 protein is CASSVGTRTGGQGYTF. The CDR3 region has the DNA TGTGCCAGCAGCGTAGGGACCCGGACAGGGGGGCAAGGCTACACCTTC.

This clone was seen once. This chain connects TRBV29-1 to TRBJ2-7, with a tentative D call TRBD1 (6 bases). Germline V gene data show CDR1 as SQVTM and CDR2 as ANQGSEA. The CDR3 contains 12 residues. The V gene lost 6 bases and the J gene lost 3 bases, with 12 bases spanning the gap. CDR3 sequence reads: CSVQQGFYEQYF. CDR3 DNA: TGCAGCGTGCAACAGGGTTTCTACGAGCAGTACTTC.

This clone was seen a single time. The J gene is TRBJ2-7, the V gene TRBV6-1; D is ambiguous. Trimming pared 6 bases from V and 2 bases from J, leaving 11 bases between. CDR3 size: 13 residues. In germline, CDR1 is MNHNS, CDR2 SASEGT. The CDR3 region is CASRETSTYEQYF. The CDR3 DNA is TGTGCCAGCAGGGAGACGTCCACCTACGAGCAGTACTTC.

The table lists this clone with a few counts. Here the CDR3 DNA reads TGTGCCGGTCAGTGGAACACTGAAGCTTTCTTT. Residues: CAGQWNTEAFF. The rearrangement links TRBV7-9 to TRBJ1-1; no reliable D call. V was pared by 11 bases and J by 1 base, with 8 bases between. Germline V gives CDR1 SEHNR, CDR2 FQNEAQ (reference sequence). The CDR3 is 11 residues long.

This rearrangement joins TRBV4-1 to TRBJ2-5; D is unclear. The end of the DNA is better explained by TRBJ2-7, so the J call may be wrong. Looked up from germline, CDR1 is MGHRA and CDR2 is YSYEKL. This CDR3 region has 14 residues. CDR3 nucleotides: TGCGCCAGCAGCCAAGCCGCTTTCTCCTACGAGCAGTACTTC. Translating gives CASSQAAFSYEQYF.

The chain combines TRBV2 with TRBJ2-5; D gene uncertain. Trimming pared 8 bases from V and 2 bases from J, leaving 15 bases between. Germline CDR1 and CDR2: SNHLY and FYNNEI. The CDR3 loop spans 14 amino acids. For the CDR3, the DNA is TGTGCCAGCCCAAGCCCCGCAAAACAAGAGACCCAGTACTTC. Protein product: CASPSPAKQETQYF.

The V gene is TRBV19, the J gene TRBJ2-7, with D possibly matching TRBD2 (5 bases). There are 14 residues in the CDR3. V was shortened by 3 bases and J by 2 bases, with 11 bases between the two germline ends. Germline CDR1 and CDR2: LNHDA and SQIVND (reference sequence). The CDR3 DNA reads TGTGCCAGTAGTATGGCCGGGATAACCTACGAGCAGTACTTC. Its protein product is CASSMAGITYEQYF.

The table lists this clone with a count of one. V and J are TRBV5-4 and TRBJ2-7; 14 nucleotides match TRBD2. CDR1 SGHNT and CDR2 YYREEE come from the germline V gene (reference sequence). V dropped 5 bases and J dropped 5; count of bases not matched to a gene: 12. The CDR3 is 17 residues long. CDR3 sequence (DNA): TGTGCCAGCAGGAACTCCGGGACTAGCGGGAGTGGCAACGAGCAGTACTTC. Its protein product is CASRNSGTSGSGNEQYF.

The rearrangement links TRBV9 to TRBJ2-2; D is perhaps TRBD1 (6 bases). From germline, CDR1 is SGDLS and CDR2 YYNGEE. This CDR3 is 17 amino acids long. Trimming removed 4 bases from V and 5 bases from J, with 21 bases in between. CDR3 DNA sequence: TGTGCCAGCAGCCCCGGTCAGGGGAATGAGAGGACCGGGGAGCTGTTTTTT. Its translation is CASSPGQGNERTGELFF.

The rearrangement uses TRBV2 and TRBJ2-2; 8 nucleotides line up with TRBD1. The J segment lost 2 bases and the V segment lost 6 bases, leaving 5 bases of the junction unmatched. Per germline, CDR1 SNHLY and CDR2 FYNNEI. The CDR3 covers 15 residues. The CDR3 DNA is TGTGCCAGCAGGGATGACAGGGGCAACACCGGGGAGCTGTTTTTT. Protein sequence: CASRDDRGNTGELFF.

The gene calls are TRBV27 and TRBJ2-7; 9 positions agree with TRBD1. The trim removed 0 bases at V and 6 bases at J, leaving 6 bases unmatched. Germline V gives CDR1 MNHEY, CDR2 SMNVEV (reference sequence). This CDR3 region has 15 residues. The CDR3 DNA reads as TGTGCCAGCAGTTTATCACCCGGGACAGGGAGCGAGCAGTACTTC. It codes for CASSLSPGTGSEQYF.

The count of this clone is one. The V call is TRBV6-6, the J call TRBJ1-1; 7 positions agree with TRBD1. This CDR3 region has 14 residues. The V gene end was trimmed by 4 bases and the J gene end by 3 bases; junction bases not matched to a gene: 5. The germline CDR1 and CDR2 sequences are MNHNY and SVGAGI (reference sequence). The CDR3 spells CASSLQGQHTEAFF. DNA of the CDR3: TGTGCCAGCAGTTTACAGGGACAGCACACTGAAGCTTTCTTT.

This chain connects TRBV25-1 to TRBJ1-1; 7 bases line up with TRBD1. From germline, CDR1 is MGHDK and CDR2 SYGVNS. This CDR3 is built from 14 residues. The V gene end was trimmed by 3 bases and the J gene end by 3 bases; junction bases not matched to a gene: 4. Written as DNA, the CDR3 is TGTGCCAGCAGTGAGAGGGGGCGGGACACTGAAGCTTTCTTT. It translates to CASSERGRDTEAFF.

This clone came up a few times. This chain uses TRBV2 with TRBJ1-1, with TRBD1 matching over 11 bases. The CDR3 sequence is 17 residues long. V lost 4 bases to trimming and J lost 0 bases; unmatched junction nucleotides: 7. Germline values: CDR1 SNHLY, CDR2 FYNNEI. CDR3 amino acids: CASSGGQGVLVNTEAFF. CDR3 DNA: TGTGCCAGCAGTGGGGGACAGGGGGTTCTCGTGAACACTGAAGCTTTCTTT. Using reference TRBV2 and TRBJ1-1 for the parts outside the CDR3, the full variable domain is EPEVTQTPSHQVTQMGQEVILRCVPISNHLYFYWYRQILGQKVEFLVSFYNNEISEKSEIFDDQFSVERPDGSNFTLKIRSTKLEDSAMYFCASSGGQGVLVNTEAFFGQGTRLTVV.

Concerning this clone: Other nucleotide sequences from this sample produce the same CDR3. The rearrangement uses TRBV27 and TRBJ1-2; a weak D match, TRBD1 (6 bases). The V end was cut by 2 bases, the J end by 2 bases, with 6 bases between. The CDR3 consists of 13 residues. The V gene's germline CDR1 is MNHEY and CDR2 SMNVEV (reference sequence). Here the CDR3 reads CASSLGQNYGYTF. The CDR3 nucleotides read TGTGCCAGCAGTTTAGGACAGAACTATGGCTACACCTTC.

This sequence joins TRBV9 and TRBJ1-1; 8 bases fit TRBD1. J gave up 3 bases and V 3 bases, and 10 bases lay outside the gene matches. This CDR3 contains 16 residues. CDR1 is SGDLS and CDR2 is YYNGEE in the germline V gene. The CDR3 spells CASSAKQGAGHTEAFF. The CDR3 DNA sequence: TGTGCCAGCAGCGCAAAGCAGGGGGCCGGCCACACTGAAGCTTTCTTT.

The rearrangement joins TRBV5-4 to TRBJ2-5; 7 bases line up with TRBD1. The junction had 4 bases not matched to a gene; V was cut back by 0 bases and J by 2 bases. The CDR3 totals 15 residues. Germline CDR1 SGHNT, CDR2 YYREEE (reference sequence). For the CDR3, the DNA is TGTGCCAGCAGCTTGGGACAGGGCTGGCAAGAGACCCAGTACTTC. This encodes CASSLGQGWQETQYF.

The chain links TRBV19 to TRBJ2-2; TRBD2 aligns across 10 bases. V shed 9 bases and J 4 bases; nucleotides not matched to a gene: 23. CDR1 and CDR2 from the germline V gene are LNHDA and SQIVND (reference sequence). There are 20 residues in the CDR3. The DNA of the CDR3 is TGTGCCAGGGCGACGAGGCAAGCGGGAGGGCCTATTTGGGGCACCGGGGAGCTGTTTTTT. Protein: CARATRQAGGPIWGTGELFF.

V is TRBV18 and J is TRBJ2-3, with TRBD1 as a possible D gene (5 bases). The CDR3 consists of 14 residues. Germline V CDR1 and CDR2: KGHSH, LQKENI. The V end was cut by 6 bases, the J end by 2 bases, with 12 bases between. CDR3 coding DNA: TGTGCCAGCTCCCTGACAGCCAACACAGATACGCAGTATTTT. Residues: CASSLTANTDTQYF.